This T cell receptor beta chain derives from a study of blood T cell repertoires in COVID-19 (TCRdb year 2020). Regarding the study in general: Collaborator samples came from the United States, Italy and Spain and covered acute and convalescent phases of COVID-19. The material from the prospective study consisted of cDNA or gDNA derived from T cells, B-cell-depleted T cells, or PBMCs. The dataset comprised deeply sampled blood TCRbeta repertoires from subjects exposed to, actively infected with, or recovered from COVID-19. The repertoires were released in a freely available public database meant as a resource for research on the immune response to SARS-CoV-2. The samples were drawn from two sources: the first 160 participants of the ongoing ImmuneRACE study, and approximately 1,300 subjects contributed by 6 global collaborators. Sample metadata almost always included a de-identified subject ID, COVID-19 status, age in years and sex. Where available, HLA class I and class II types were taken from metadata supplied by the sample provider and were not determined by assay-based typing.

TCRbeta CDR3 regions were amplified from genomic DNA by means of the immunoSEQ Assay, a bias-controlled multiplex PCR. The published analysis was carried out like this. Nucleated cell counts per sample were estimated from amplification of reference gene primers within the assay. To quantify the absolute abundance of each unique TCRbeta CDR3 rearrangement, sequence reads were collapsed and filtered. For each sample, productive Simpson clonality was calculated as the square root of Simpson's diversity index across productive rearrangements. TCRdb took over this immuneACCESS table, retaining in-frame rearrangements with V and J assigned. Such tables are incomplete; in checked studies, under half of the missing clones stem from an unresolved V gene, and the remainder is unexplained. V, J and clone size are taken as reported in that table, and D and trimming were inferred from the DNA itself. The sample data list around 270,000 clones, and roughly 90% of these were observed just once. Of the sample, around 1.8% is held by the ten largest clones.

This clone was counted ten times or more. The antigen this receptor binds is unknown. Base qualities are not provided; no much larger clone lies one nucleotide away. The collaborating institutions used their own protocols to collect whole blood in K2EDTA tubes. For TCRbeta analysis, collaborators shipped samples as frozen whole blood, isolated PBMCs, or DNA extracted from either of those sample types. Here is what the overall study found, with its caveats: Clinical and demographic metadata were provided uncurated, with the amount varying by source and participant.

The CDR3 numbers 16 residues from cysteine through phenylalanine. The DNA shown is the 48-base CDR3, in frame from base 1. The CDR1 and CDR2 encoded by the germline V gene are SGHAT and FQNNGV. V is clipped by 5 bases and J by 2 bases, and the sequence between their germline boundaries is 13 bases long. The rearranged chain carries TRBV11-2 and TRBJ2-6; the D gene cannot be named for sure. This TCR came from a man aged 25 to 45 with active or convalescent COVID-19. Source material: peripheral blood. The CDR3 reads CASSPFGGPGANVLTF. The nucleotide sequence is given as TGTGCCAGCAGCCCGTTTGGCGGTCCTGGGGCCAACGTCCTGACTTTC.